This T cell receptor (beta chain) was sequenced in a study of molecular identifiers for immune sequencing clone quantification. Points on this clonotype: Its antigen is not identified.

Both previously described methods and listed TCR primers were employed to make bulk TCR libraries. TCRdb called the PCR reads again in MiXCR, with one record for every CDR3 protein. The data contain around 470,000 distinct CDR3 sequences, 20% to 25% of them singletons. Study-level findings and limits: In naive cells, under 1% of molecules belonged to clones above 20 RNA copies, against over 98% in effector cells.

V lost 0 bases and J 7 bases, leaving 6 bases between the germline ends. Germline assignment: CDR1 DFQATT and CDR2 SNEGSKA (reference sequence). The CDR3 runs to 11 residues. The clonotype was recovered from a human donor in good health. Some libraries in this study had Jurkat cell RNA spiked in. The V and J genes are TRBV20-1 and TRBJ1-2; D unclear. Sequencing was done on a sample of naive CD8+ T cells from blood, with Jurkat cell RNA spiked in. The subset was: FACS-sorted CD8+CD4-CCR7+CD45RA+ naive T cells. The chain's CDR3 is CSARDVVGYTF. The CDR3 DNA follows: TGCAGTGCTAGAGATGTAGTTGGCTACACCTTC.